This TCR beta chain originates from a study of T cells in Graves' hyperthyroidism and ophthalmopathy. This clonotype was picked up many times. Antigen: not known. Study-wide results and caveats: For ophthalmopathy, model prediction preceded onset by a median about 6.4 months.

A patient was excluded if there was uncontrolled infection, other autoimmune disease, pregnancy or lactation. Diagnosis relied on clinical symptoms, serum thyroxine and TRAb, thyroid ultrasound and orbital computed tomography. It was 10 ml of fresh peripheral blood that supplied the PBMCs. Germline V gives CDR1 DFQATT, CDR2 SNEGSKA (reference sequence). J was trimmed by 7 bases and V by 6 bases; bases with no gene match: 12. This CDR3 has 15 residues. Amplified regions were TCR beta CDR3 sequences from RNA transcripts. RT-PCR in the first round (using the HTBI primer set) targeted the TCR CDR3. TCRdb called the multiplex PCR reads again in MiXCR, with one record for every CDR3 protein. The sample consists of about half a million distinct CDR3 sequences, around 22% of them appearing once.

The TCR sequence derives from a woman between 25 and 40 years old with Graves' ophthalmopathy. The genes are TRBV20-1 and TRBJ1-5, with 10 bases fitting TRBD1. Input material: blood. Here the CDR3 DNA reads TGCAGTGCCCAAGACAGGGGGCGAATTTGGCAGCCCCAGCATTTT. The encoded protein is CSAQDRGRIWQPQHF.